This T cell receptor (beta chain) was found in a study of Ad26.COV2.S vaccination and SARS-CoV-2 variants. Whole-study context: The donor belonged to the COV1001 Ad26.COV2.S trial arm.

This CDR3 is 14 amino acids long. Trimming cost V 1 base and J 0 bases, with 4 bases left between them. In germline, CDR1 is SGHTA, CDR2 FQGNSA. The treatment is: over 15 received Ad26.COV2.S at low or high dose, single or two shots; roughly five received placebo; per-sample allocation not given. Sampling took place 63 days after the first vaccine or placebo injection. An adult donor aged 18-55 years was enrolled in Boston. In the vaccine, an Ad26 vector expressed the SARS-CoV-2 spike of the Wuhan strain. The protocol was immunoSEQ multiplex PCR, while the TCRdb copy is restricted to in-frame clones and leaves out a portion. The sample records hundreds of thousands of clones, 85% being singletons.

J is TRBJ2-1 and V is TRBV7-2; D gene unclear. Sequences were derived from peripheral blood, sampled in a trial of Ad26.COV2.S vaccine versus placebo. The sequence came from a person between 18 and 65 years old who received the Ad26.COV2.S COVID-19 vaccine or a placebo. CDR3 DNA sequence: TGTGCCAGCAGCTTAGAAAGCTCCTACAATGAGCAGTTCTTC. Protein product: CASSLESSYNEQFF. Filled out from reference TRBV7-2 and TRBJ2-1, the complete variable domain reads GAGVSQSPSNKVTEKGKDVELRCDPISGHTALYWYRQSLGQGLEFLIYFQGNSAPDKSGLPSDRFSAERTGGSVSTLTIQRTQQEDSAVYLCASSLESSYNEQFFGPGTRLTVL.